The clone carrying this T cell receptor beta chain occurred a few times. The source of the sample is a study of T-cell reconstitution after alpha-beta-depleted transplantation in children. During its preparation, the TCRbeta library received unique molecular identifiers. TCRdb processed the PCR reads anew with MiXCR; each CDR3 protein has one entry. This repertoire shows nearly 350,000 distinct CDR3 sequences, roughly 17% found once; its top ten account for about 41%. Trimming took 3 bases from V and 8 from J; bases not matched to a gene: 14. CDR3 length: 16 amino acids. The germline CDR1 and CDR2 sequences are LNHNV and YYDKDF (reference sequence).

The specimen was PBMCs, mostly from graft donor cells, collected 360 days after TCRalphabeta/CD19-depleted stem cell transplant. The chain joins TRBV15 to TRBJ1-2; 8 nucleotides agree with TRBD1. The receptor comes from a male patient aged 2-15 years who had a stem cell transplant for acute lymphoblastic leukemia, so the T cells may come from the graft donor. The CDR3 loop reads CATSSRTGNHLSGYTF. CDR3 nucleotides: TGTGCCACCAGCAGCCGGACAGGGAACCACCTGAGCGGCTACACCTTC.